Each of the 31 T cell receptor beta chains below was sequenced from the same sample in a study of T cells after posttransplantation cyclophosphamide. Clones were read by immunoSEQ multiplex PCR, and TCRdb kept only the in-frame ones, dropping some. The sample yields about 24,000 clones, more than 70% seen once. Sequencing was done on a sample of PBMCs. The source is a woman in her fifties or sixties with a blood cancer, CMV-positive, and with a related stem cell donor.

J is TRBJ1-1 and V is TRBV19; D remains unclear. The germline V gene has CDR1 LNHDA and CDR2 SQIVND (reference sequence). Trimming left V 5 bases short and J 1 base short, with 8 bases between. The CDR3 loop spans 13 amino acids. The CDR3 is CASSPRGNTEAFF. The CDR3 DNA reads as TGTGCCAGTAGTCCTCGGGGGAACACTGAAGCTTTCTTT.

The chain couples TRBV30 to TRBJ2-2, with 10 bases matching TRBD1. In germline, CDR1 is GTSNPN, CDR2 SVGIG (reference sequence). The CDR3 has 16 amino acids. V lost 8 bases and J lost 6; bases outside the gene matches: 15. The CDR3 DNA reads as TGTGCCCGTTCCCCTGGGACAGGGGATTTGCCCGGGGAGCTGTTTTTT. Translation: CARSPGTGDLPGELFF.

This clone came up a few times. The genes are TRBV2 and TRBJ2-7, with TRBD2 identical over 12 bases. The CDR3 runs to 14 residues. V gave up 6 bases and J gave up 7 bases; unmatched junction bases: 7. The germline gives CDR1 SNHLY, CDR2 FYNNEI. This chain's CDR3 is CASRNGLAGGEQYF. The CDR3 bases are TGTGCCAGCAGGAACGGGCTAGCGGGAGGGGAGCAGTACTTC.

Comments on this clone: The junction departs from germline at one end; a sequencing error may be responsible. V is TRBV19 and J is TRBJ2-2; TRBD2 agrees at 8 bases. From germline, CDR1 is LNHDA and CDR2 SQIVND (reference sequence). The CDR3 totals 15 residues. The CDR3 nucleotides are TGTGCCAGTAGTATCAGACTAGCGAATACCGGGGAGCTGTTTTTT. Protein: CASSIRLANTGELFF.

The chain uses TRBV6-1 and TRBJ2-1; the match to TRBD2 covers 8 bases. Germline values: CDR1 MNHNS, CDR2 SASEGT. CDR3 length: 15 residues. J gave up 9 bases and V 2 bases, and 9 bases lay outside the gene matches. The CDR3 here is CASSEMGLEGGEQFF. In nucleotides, the CDR3 is TGTGCCAGCAGTGAAATGGGACTAGAAGGCGGTGAGCAGTTCTTC.

The chain links TRBV27 to TRBJ2-5, with 11 nucleotides matching TRBD2. Germline CDR1 MNHEY, CDR2 SMNVEV (reference sequence). V lost 6 bases and J lost 5; bases outside the gene matches: 2. The length of the CDR3 is 13 residues. CDR3 DNA: TGTGCCAGCAGGACTAGCGGGAAGGAGACCCAGTACTTC. Translated: CASRTSGKETQYF.

J is TRBJ2-1 and V is TRBV6-4; TRBD2 aligns across 9 bases. The CDR3 contains 16 residues. Germline V gene lookup returns CDR1 MRHNA and CDR2 SNTAGT. With 0 bases clipped from V and 2 bases from J, the junction kept 2 bases outside the gene matches. CDR3 amino acids: CASSDSGLAPYNEQFF. DNA of the CDR3: TGTGCCAGCAGTGACTCAGGACTAGCGCCCTACAATGAGCAGTTCTTC.

The chain joins TRBV5-1 to TRBJ2-1, with 9 nucleotides matching TRBD1. There are 15 residues in the CDR3. The junction had 10 bases not matched to a gene; V was cut back by 4 bases and J by 8 bases. Germline CDR1 and CDR2: SGHRS and YFSETQ. Here the CDR3 reads CASSGGTGLRDEQFF. The DNA of the CDR3 is TGCGCCAGCAGCGGCGGGACAGGGTTGAGGGATGAGCAGTTCTTC.

This chain links TRBV5-4 with TRBJ2-1, with D possibly matching TRBD2 (6 bases). The CDR3 runs to 16 residues. The V gene lost 3 bases and the J gene lost 3 bases, with 16 bases spanning the gap. The germline V gene has CDR1 SGHNT and CDR2 YYREEE (reference sequence). CDR3 sequence reads: CASSSDRDFSYNEQFF. The DNA for the CDR3 is TGTGCCAGCAGCTCGGACCGGGACTTCAGCTACAATGAGCAGTTCTTC.

The chain is built from TRBV25-1 and TRBJ2-5, with 7 bases identical to TRBD1. Germline V gives CDR1 MGHDK, CDR2 SYGVNS. The CDR3 has 13 amino acids. The ends lost 7 bases at V and 5 bases at J; junction bases unmatched: 7. CDR3 loop: CASMRGLRETQYF. The CDR3 DNA sequence: TGTGCCAGCATGAGGGGGCTGAGGGAGACCCAGTACTTC.

This sequence joins TRBV4-1 and TRBJ2-7; D is uncertain. CDR3 length: 14 amino acids. Germline CDR1 MGHRA, CDR2 YSYEKL. Trimming cost V 0 bases and J 3 bases, with 9 bases left between them. The CDR3 DNA sequence: TGCGCCAGCAGCCAAGATCCAGCGTACTACGAGCAGTACTTC. Protein sequence: CASSQDPAYYEQYF.

V is TRBV10-3 and J is TRBJ2-2; D might be TRBD1 (6 bases). Trimming took 4 bases from V and 3 from J, leaving 12 bases between them. The CDR3 spans 15 residues. The germline CDR1 and CDR2 sequences are ENHRY and SYGVKD. DNA for the CDR3: TGTGCCATCAGTGGGGCAGGGGCGGACACCGGGGAGCTGTTTTTT. The encoded protein is CAISGAGADTGELFF.

The CDR3 is CASSLGPGEQYF. The CDR3 coding sequence is TGCGCCAGCAGCTTGGGTCCGGGCGAGCAGTACTTC. V gene TRBV5-1 combines with J gene TRBJ2-7; D unresolved. Germline V gives CDR1 SGHRS, CDR2 YFSETQ. The V end was cut by 0 bases, the J end by 6 bases, with 7 bases between. The CDR3 has 12 residues.

The V call is TRBV7-8, the J call TRBJ2-5; possibly TRBD2 for D (6 bases). The J call may be wrong; the DNA end is better matched by TRBJ2-7. The CDR3 sequence is 16 residues long. Germline CDR1 SGHVS, CDR2 FQNEAQ. CDR3 DNA sequence: TGTGCCAGCAGCATACCATCCGGGACTGGATACTACGAGCAGTACTTC. Protein: CASSIPSGTGYYEQYF.

This clone was detected once. This chain joins TRBV7-8 and TRBJ2-1; TRBD2 agrees at 8 bases. The CDR3 is 14 amino acids. The germline V gene has CDR1 SGHVS and CDR2 FQNEAQ. V gave up 5 bases and J gave up 0 bases; unmatched junction bases: 0. The CDR3 DNA follows: TGTGCCAGCAGCACTAGCGGCTCCTACAATGAGCAGTTCTTC. Translation: CASSTSGSYNEQFF.

The rearrangement uses TRBV19 and TRBJ2-7, with 7 nucleotides matching TRBD2. J was trimmed by 0 bases and V by 3 bases; bases with no gene match: 5. This CDR3 spans 15 amino acids. Germline V gene lookup returns CDR1 LNHDA and CDR2 SQIVND (reference sequence). The CDR3 here is CASSMSSGDSYEQYF. The CDR3 DNA reads TGTGCCAGTAGTATGTCTAGCGGTGACTCCTACGAGCAGTACTTC.

This chain connects TRBV29-1 to TRBJ2-1; 13 nucleotides match TRBD2. Unmatched junction bases numbered 8, after V lost 6 bases and J lost 9 bases. Germline V gene sequence: CDR1 SQVTM, CDR2 ANQGSEA. The CDR3 is 14 amino acids. The CDR3 is CSVLGLAGVVEQFF. CDR3 DNA sequence: TGCAGCGTCCTTGGACTAGCGGGAGTAGTTGAGCAGTTCTTC.

The rearrangement uses TRBV6-1 and TRBJ1-1; 7 bases are shared with TRBD1. CDR1 and CDR2 (germline): MNHNS, SASEGT. The J segment lost 1 base and the V segment lost 5 bases, leaving 7 bases of the junction unmatched. There are 15 residues in the CDR3. The CDR3 spells CASSIQGQPNTEAFF. As DNA, the CDR3 is TGTGCCAGCAGTATCCAGGGACAGCCGAACACTGAAGCTTTCTTT.

CDR3 residues: CSVRNRDRYNEQFF. The DNA for the CDR3 is TGCAGCGTAAGGAACCGGGACAGATACAATGAGCAGTTCTTC. This sequence joins TRBV29-1 and TRBJ2-1, with 7 bases fitting TRBD1. Unmatched junction bases numbered 9, after V lost 6 bases and J lost 4 bases. Germline V gene sequence: CDR1 SQVTM, CDR2 ANQGSEA. The length of the CDR3 is 14 residues.

The genes are TRBV6-5 and TRBJ2-7; 10 bases are a match to TRBD1. Germline trimming cut 5 bases from V and 1 base from J; bases unmatched to any gene: 5. Germline V lookup: CDR1 MNHEY, CDR2 SVGAGI. The length of the CDR3 is 15 residues. This CDR3 reads CASSVRDRGSYEQYF. In DNA form, the CDR3 reads TGTGCCAGCAGTGTCCGGGACAGGGGTTCCTACGAGCAGTACTTC.

This chain connects TRBV19 to TRBJ2-5; 11 nucleotides line up with TRBD2. Germline trimming cut 4 bases from V and 1 base from J; bases unmatched to any gene: 11. In germline, CDR1 is LNHDA, CDR2 SQIVND (reference sequence). The CDR3 has 18 amino acids. DNA of the CDR3: TGTGCCAGTAGTAAGAGACTAGCGGGGATGGGACCCCAAGAGACCCAGTACTTC. Its protein is CASSKRLAGMGPQETQYF.

The chain has TRBV19 and TRBJ1-2; 8 positions agree with TRBD1. The germline V gene encodes CDR1 LNHDA and CDR2 SQIVND (reference sequence). The CDR3 is made up of 14 amino acids. J gave up 2 bases and V 6 bases, and 5 bases lay outside the gene matches. The CDR3 nucleotides read TGTGCCAGTAGCCCGGACAGGGTCAACTATGGCTACACCTTC. It is translated as CASSPDRVNYGYTF.

This clone was recorded a few times. The chain links TRBV5-1 to TRBJ1-3, with D perhaps TRBD1 (5 bases). The CDR3 is 14 amino acids. The ends were cut back, 5 bases at V and 2 bases at J, with 11 bases in the middle. Germline values: CDR1 SGHRS, CDR2 YFSETQ. CDR3 nucleotides: TGCGCCAGCAGGTACGGGACTCCTGGAAACACCATATATTTT. This translates into CASRYGTPGNTIYF.

The chain carries TRBV5-6 and TRBJ2-2, with 10 nucleotides matching TRBD2. This CDR3 is built from 18 residues. Trimming at V came to 2 bases and at J to 3 bases, leaving 10 bases not matched to a gene. CDR1 SGHDT and CDR2 YYEEEE come from the germline V gene. The CDR3 is CASSLLAGGILDTGELFF. CDR3 sequence (DNA): TGTGCCAGCAGCTTATTAGCGGGAGGTATTTTGGACACCGGGGAGCTGTTTTTT.

The chain couples TRBV4-2 to TRBJ1-3; no definite D call. There are 17 residues in the CDR3. With 1 base removed from V and 0 bases from J, the gap between germline ends came to 13 bases. Germline assignment: CDR1 LGHNA and CDR2 YNFKEQ. As DNA, the CDR3 is TGTGCCAGCAGCCAAGTGTACCTAACTGGCTCTGGAAACACCATATATTTT. Translation: CASSQVYLTGSGNTIYF.

The rearrangement uses TRBV5-1 and TRBJ2-3; 14 bases fit TRBD2. Unmatched junction bases numbered 10, after V lost 6 bases and J lost 7 bases. CDR1 SGHRS and CDR2 YFSETQ come from the germline V gene. CDR3 length equals 16 residues. The CDR3 DNA is TGCGCCAGCACTCTTCTCGGACTAGCGGGAGGAAATACGCAGTATTTT. This translates into CASTLLGLAGGNTQYF. The variable domain in full, completed from reference TRBV5-1 and TRBJ2-3, reads KAGVTQTPRYLIKTRGQQVTLSCSPISGHRSVSWYQQTPGQGLQFLFEYFSETQRNKGNFPGRFSGRQFSNSRSEMNVSTLELGDSALYLCASTLLGLAGGNTQYFGPGTRLTVL.

The chain employs TRBV4-1 and TRBJ2-3; 7 nucleotides match TRBD2. The germline gives CDR1 MGHRA, CDR2 YSYEKL. Unmatched junction bases numbered 6, after V lost 4 bases and J lost 2 bases. The CDR3 consists of 15 residues. The CDR3: CASSPKGTITDTQYF. Here the CDR3 DNA reads TGCGCCAGCAGCCCCAAGGGGACTATCACAGATACGCAGTATTTT.

This clone was seen once. This sequence joins TRBV6-1 and TRBJ2-1; TRBD2 agrees at 8 bases. Looked up from germline, CDR1 is MNHNS and CDR2 is SASEGT. V shed 6 bases and J 2 bases; nucleotides not matched to a gene: 6. This CDR3 contains 15 residues. CDR3 in amino acids: CASRGLAGPYNEQFF. The DNA for the CDR3 is TGTGCCAGCAGAGGGCTAGCGGGCCCCTACAATGAGCAGTTCTTC.

The rearrangement links TRBV9 to TRBJ2-3; TRBD2 agrees at 12 bases. The CDR3 loop spans 20 amino acids. Per germline, CDR1 SGDLS and CDR2 YYNGEE. V gave up 4 bases and J gave up 6 bases; unmatched junction bases: 21. The CDR3 DNA follows: TGTGCCAGCAGCCGGGGACAGGGGCTGTCTAGCGGGAGGGATAGGGATACGCAGTATTTT. It specifies CASSRGQGLSSGRDRDTQYF. The full variable domain, rest sourced from reference TRBV9 and TRBJ2-3, is DSGVTQTPKHLITATGQRVTLRCSPRSGDLSVYWYQQSLDQGLQFLIQYYNGEERAKGNILERFSAQQFPDLHSELNLSSLELGDSALYFCASSRGQGLSSGRDRDTQYFGPGTRLTVL.

The V gene is TRBV18, the J gene TRBJ2-1; 12 bases align to TRBD2. V was pared by 5 bases and J by 9 bases, with 11 bases of the junction left unmatched. Germline V gene sequence: CDR1 KGHSH, CDR2 LQKENI. The length of the CDR3 is 16 residues. The CDR3 loop is CASSSSLAGGPGEQFF. In DNA, the CDR3 is TGTGCCAGCTCATCCAGTCTAGCGGGAGGGCCGGGTGAGCAGTTCTTC.

V usage is TRBV5-8 and J usage is TRBJ1-5; TRBD1 aligns across 10 bases. CDR1 is SGHTS and CDR2 is YDEGEE in the germline V gene. Germline trimming cut 0 bases from V and 5 bases from J; bases unmatched to any gene: 5. The CDR3 consists of 16 residues. The CDR3 loop reads CASSLGPGQGDQPQHF. The DNA for the CDR3 is TGTGCCAGCAGCTTGGGGCCCGGACAGGGGGATCAGCCCCAGCATTTT.